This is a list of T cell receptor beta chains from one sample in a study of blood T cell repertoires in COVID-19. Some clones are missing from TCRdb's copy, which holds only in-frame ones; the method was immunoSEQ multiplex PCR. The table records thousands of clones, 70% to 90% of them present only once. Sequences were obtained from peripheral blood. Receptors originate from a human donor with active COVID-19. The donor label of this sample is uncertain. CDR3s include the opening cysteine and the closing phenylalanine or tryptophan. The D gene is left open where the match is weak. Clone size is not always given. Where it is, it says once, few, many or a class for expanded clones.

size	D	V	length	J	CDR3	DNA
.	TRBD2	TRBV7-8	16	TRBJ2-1	CASSSLAGFSYNEQFF	TGTGCCAGCAGCTCCTTAGCGGGATTCTCCTACAATGAGCAGTTCTTC
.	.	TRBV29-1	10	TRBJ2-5	CSVSEETQYF	TGCAGCGTTTCGGAAGAGACCCAGTACTTC
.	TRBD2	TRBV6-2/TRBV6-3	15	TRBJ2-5	CASSYERGVPETQYF	TGTGCCAGCAGTTACGAGCGGGGGGTCCCCGAGACCCAGTACTTC
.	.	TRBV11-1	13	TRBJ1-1	CASSLKQGTEAFF	TGTGCCAGCAGCTTAAAACAGGGAACTGAAGCTTTCTTT
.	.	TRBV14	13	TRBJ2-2	CASSLTDTGELFF	TGTGCCAGCAGCCTGACAGACACCGGGGAGCTGTTTTTT
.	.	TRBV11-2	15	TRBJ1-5	CASSLSSAGNQPQHF	TGTGCCAGCAGCTTATCGTCGGCGGGAAATCAGCCCCAGCATTTT
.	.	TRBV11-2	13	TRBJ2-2	CASSLDRGGELFF	TGTGCCAGCAGCTTAGACAGGGGTGGGGAGCTGTTTTTT
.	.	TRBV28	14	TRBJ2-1	CASSLRLEYNEQFF	TGTGCCAGCAGTTTACGACTAGAATACAATGAGCAGTTCTTC
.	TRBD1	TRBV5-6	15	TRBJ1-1	CASSLEGQANTEAFF	TGTGCCAGCAGCTTGGAGGGACAGGCGAACACTGAAGCTTTCTTT
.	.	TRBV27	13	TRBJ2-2	CASSLGRAGELFF	TGTGCCAGCAGTTTAGGCAGGGCCGGGGAGCTGTTTTTT
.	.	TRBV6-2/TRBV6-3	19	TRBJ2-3	CASSGKVASAPLKTDTQYF	TGTGCCAGCAGTGGTAAAGTAGCGTCCGCCCCACTGAAGACAGATACGCAGTATTTT
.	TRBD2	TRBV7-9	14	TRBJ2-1	CASRYGRGVDEQFF	TGTGCCAGCCGCTACGGGAGGGGTGTAGATGAGCAGTTCTTC
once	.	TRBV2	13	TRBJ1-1	CASSTQEHTEAFF	TGTGCCAGCAGTACACAGGAGCACACTGAAGCTTTCTTT
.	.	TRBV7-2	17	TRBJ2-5	CASSLEGPSTGRETQYF	TGTGCCAGCAGCTTAGAGGGGCCCTCAACGGGCCGGGAGACCCAGTACTTC
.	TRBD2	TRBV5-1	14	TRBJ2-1	CASSLSGTNNEQFF	TGCGCCAGCAGCTTGAGCGGGACGAACAATGAGCAGTTCTTC
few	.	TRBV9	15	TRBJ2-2	CASSVLSNRAGELFF	TGTGCCAGCAGCGTATTGTCCAACAGGGCCGGGGAGCTGTTTTTT
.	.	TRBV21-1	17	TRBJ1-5	CASSKEDGGTVSQPQHF	TGTGCCAGCAGCAAAGAGGACGGGGGTACAGTAAGTCAGCCCCAGCATTTT